Listed below are T cell receptor beta chains from one sample, sequenced in a study of blood T cell repertoires in COVID-19. Profiling relied on immunoSEQ multiplex PCR, and the TCRdb table lists in-frame clones only, not all of them. The table records roughly 100,000 clones, 84% of them present only once. The specimen was peripheral blood. The receptors here all came from a human donor in a cohort sampled during active or convalescent COVID-19. Each CDR3 is given with its conserved first and last residue. D genes are given only for firm matches. Only part of the rows carry a size: once, few, many, or a class if the clone is expanded.

>NA|TRBV29-1|NA|TRBJ1-6
CSVARDTNSPLHF
TGCAGCGTTGCCCGGGACACGAATTCACCCCTCCACTTT
>NA|TRBV12-5|NA|TRBJ1-1
CASGGTGTREAFF
TGTGCTAGTGGCGGAACCGGGACACGGGAAGCTTTCTTT
>NA|TRBV5-4|NA|TRBJ1-3
CASSGAGLSSGNTIYF
TGTGCCAGCAGTGGGGCAGGTTTGAGCTCTGGAAACACCATATATTTT
>NA|TRBV5-4|NA|TRBJ1-5
CASSQGNQPQHF
TGTGCCAGCAGCCAGGGCAATCAGCCCCAGCATTTT
>TRBD2|TRBV11-2|NA|TRBJ2-3
CASSPPAGGPITDTQYF
TGTGCCAGCAGCCCTCCGGCGGGGGGCCCGATCACAGATACGCAGTATTTT
>TRBD1|TRBV19|NA|TRBJ2-1
CASSGQGPGEQFF
TGTGCCAGTAGTGGACAGGGTCCCGGAGAGCAGTTCTTC
>TRBD1|TRBV19|NA|TRBJ2-5
CASSIMGQQETQYF
TGTGCCAGTAGTATTATGGGACAGCAAGAGACCCAGTACTTC
>NA|TRBV6-5|few|TRBJ1-2
CASTKSWGGRYGYTF
TGTGCCAGCACCAAAAGCTGGGGGGGAAGGTACGGCTACACCTTC
>NA|TRBV4-2|NA|TRBJ2-1
CASSHDRSNEQFF
TGTGCCAGCAGCCACGACAGATCCAATGAGCAGTTCTTC
>NA|TRBV14|NA|TRBJ2-1
CASSYRLITHRVNEQFF
TGTGCCAGCAGCTATCGCCTCATAACACACAGGGTCAATGAGCAGTTCTTC
>NA|TRBV24-1|once|TRBJ2-2
CATSDLSPANTGELFF
TGTGCCACCAGTGATCTTAGCCCCGCGAACACCGGGGAGCTGTTTTTT